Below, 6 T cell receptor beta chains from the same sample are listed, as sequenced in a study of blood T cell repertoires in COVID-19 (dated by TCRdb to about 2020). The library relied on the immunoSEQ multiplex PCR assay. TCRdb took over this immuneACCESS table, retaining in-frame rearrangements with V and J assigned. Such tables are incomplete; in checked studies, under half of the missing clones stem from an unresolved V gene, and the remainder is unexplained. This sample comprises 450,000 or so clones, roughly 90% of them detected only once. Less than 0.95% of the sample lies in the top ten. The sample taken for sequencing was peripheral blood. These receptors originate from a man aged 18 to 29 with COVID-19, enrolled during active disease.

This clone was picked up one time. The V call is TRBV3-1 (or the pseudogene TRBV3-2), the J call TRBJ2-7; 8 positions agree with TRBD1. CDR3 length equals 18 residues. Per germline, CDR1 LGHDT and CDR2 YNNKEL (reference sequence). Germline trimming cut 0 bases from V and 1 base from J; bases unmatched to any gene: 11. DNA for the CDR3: TGTGCCAGCAGCCAAGATAATCGGAGGACAGGGATGTCCTACGAGCAGTACTTC. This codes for CASSQDNRRTGMSYEQYF.

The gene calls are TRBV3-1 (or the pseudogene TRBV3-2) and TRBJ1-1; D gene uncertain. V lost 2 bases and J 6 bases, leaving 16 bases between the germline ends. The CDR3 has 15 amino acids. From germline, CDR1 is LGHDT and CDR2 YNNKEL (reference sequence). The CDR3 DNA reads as TGTGCCAGCAGCCAAAACAGCCCGACGTCGGCTGAAGCTTTCTTT. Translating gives CASSQNSPTSAEAFF.

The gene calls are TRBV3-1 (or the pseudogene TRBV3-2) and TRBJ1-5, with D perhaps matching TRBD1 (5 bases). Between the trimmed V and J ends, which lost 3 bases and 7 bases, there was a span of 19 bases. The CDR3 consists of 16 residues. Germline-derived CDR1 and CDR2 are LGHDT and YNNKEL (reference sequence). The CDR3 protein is CASSQKFGGEGQPQHF. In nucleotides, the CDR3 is TGTGCCAGCAGCCAGAAGTTCGGGGGAGAAGGGCAGCCCCAGCATTTT.

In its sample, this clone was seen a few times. CDR3 residues: CASSSGTGLNTEAFF. The CDR3 DNA reads as TGTGCCAGCAGCTCGGGGACAGGGTTGAACACTGAAGCTTTCTTT. The chain employs TRBV7-9 and TRBJ1-1; TRBD1 matches 9 bases. The germline V gene encodes CDR1 SEHNR and CDR2 FQNEAQ (reference sequence). Germline trimming cut 4 bases from V and 0 bases from J; bases unmatched to any gene: 3. The length of the CDR3 is 15 residues.

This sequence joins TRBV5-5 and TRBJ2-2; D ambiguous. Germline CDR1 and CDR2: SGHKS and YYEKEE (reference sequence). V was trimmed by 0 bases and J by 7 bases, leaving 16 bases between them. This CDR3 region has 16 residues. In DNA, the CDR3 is TGTGCCAGCAGCTTGGAGCCCTCAAATGCGGTCGGGGAGCTGTTTTTT. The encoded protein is CASSLEPSNAVGELFF.

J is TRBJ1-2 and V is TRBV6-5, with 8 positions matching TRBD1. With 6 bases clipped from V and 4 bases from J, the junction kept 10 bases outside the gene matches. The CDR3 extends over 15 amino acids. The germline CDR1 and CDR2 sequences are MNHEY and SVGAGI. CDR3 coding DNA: TGTGCCAGCAGACAAACCATAACAGGGGGCTATGGCTACACCTTC. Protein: CASRQTITGGYGYTF.